This T cell receptor beta chain originates from a study of CD4 T cells in relation to SARS-CoV-2 and coronaviruses. Profiling relied on immunoSEQ multiplex PCR, and the TCRdb table lists in-frame clones only, not all of them. Of roughly 20,000 clones listed, over 65% were seen once; the top ten hold approximately 30%. Germline V gene data show CDR1 as LGHDT and CDR2 as YNNKEL (reference sequence). The J segment lost 5 bases and the V segment lost 6 bases, leaving 8 bases of the junction unmatched. There are 14 residues in the CDR3. CD4+ T cells from unexposed donors were obtained before the COVID-19 pandemic (2011-2018). The cells were cultured for about ten days before CD4+ T cells were isolated. To note about this clone: What it binds is not known.

The source of this sequence is a human donor in good health. V gene TRBV3-1 (or the pseudogene TRBV3-2) combines with J gene TRBJ2-7; 9 positions agree with TRBD1. Sequencing used CD4+ T cells from PBMCs, cultured in vitro. The chain's CDR3 is CASSYRDRDNEQYF. DNA for the CDR3: TGTGCCAGCAGTTACCGGGACAGGGATAACGAGCAGTACTTC.